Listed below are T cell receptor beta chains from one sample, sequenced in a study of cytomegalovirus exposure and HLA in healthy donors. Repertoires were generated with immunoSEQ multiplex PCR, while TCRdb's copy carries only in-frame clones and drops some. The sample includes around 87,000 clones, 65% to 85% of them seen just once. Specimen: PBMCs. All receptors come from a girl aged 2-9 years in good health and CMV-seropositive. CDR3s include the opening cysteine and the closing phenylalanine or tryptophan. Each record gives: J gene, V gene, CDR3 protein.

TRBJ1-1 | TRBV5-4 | CASSIGTNEAFF
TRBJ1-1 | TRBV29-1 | CSVAFKTGGGTEAFF
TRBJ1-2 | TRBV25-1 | CASSTDREYGYTF
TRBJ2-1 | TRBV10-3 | CAITSDPYNEQFF
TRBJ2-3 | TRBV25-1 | CASALGGSTDTQYF
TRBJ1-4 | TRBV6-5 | CASSYRRVTNEKLFF
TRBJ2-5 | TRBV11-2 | CASSLGPSGSPTQETQYF
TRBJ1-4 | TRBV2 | CASTRRGPTNEKLFF
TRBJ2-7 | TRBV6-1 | CASRVQGTFYEQYF
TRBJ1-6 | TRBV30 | CAWSGAGSPLHF
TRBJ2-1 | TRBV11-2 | CASSQTGTSGSYNEQFF
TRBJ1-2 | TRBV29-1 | CSVSGGTGYTF
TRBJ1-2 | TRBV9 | CASSVGRDRPLNYGYTF
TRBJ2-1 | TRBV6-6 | CASSSSGTEQFF
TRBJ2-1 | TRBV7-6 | CASSLAGASYNEQFF
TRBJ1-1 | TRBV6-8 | CASSCAPRGREAFF
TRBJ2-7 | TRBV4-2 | CASSPTRLVEQYF
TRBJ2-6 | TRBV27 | CASSLFSRLSSGANVLTF
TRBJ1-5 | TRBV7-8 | CASSLAPGVNQPQHF
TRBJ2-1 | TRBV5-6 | CASSHQRLADYNEQFF
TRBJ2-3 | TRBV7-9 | CASSLGAGGLTDTQYF
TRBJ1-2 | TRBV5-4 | CASSLDGNYGYTF
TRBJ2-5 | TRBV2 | CASRRTGSVETQYF
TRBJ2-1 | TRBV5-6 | CASSFGGRETEQFF
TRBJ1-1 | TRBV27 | CASSRQGMGAFF
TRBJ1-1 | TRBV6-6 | CASSTPGAGTNTEAFF